These T cell receptor beta chains were read from a single sample in a study of vaccination and CD4 T cells after COVID-19. Each CDR3 protein is one row after TCRdb ran MiXCR on the PCR reads. In the table there are some 13,000 distinct CDR3 sequences, 25% to 35% of which are singletons. These receptors' antigens are unknown. The specimen was CD4+ T cells from blood, cultured in vitro. These receptors all come from a human donor who had recovered from COVID-19. The CDR3 runs from the conserved cysteine through the conserved F or W. D genes are given only for firm matches. A clone size is listed for some rows: how often the clone was seen (once, few, many), or a class if it is expanded.

>-|TRBJ1-5|TRBV15|medium-sized
TGTGCCACCAGCAAAGAGACAGGCCTGTTTGTTAGCAATCAGCCCCAGCATTTT
CATSKETGLFVSNQPQHF
>-|TRBJ2-3|TRBV18|-
TGTGCCAGCTCACAACGACCGGATACGCAGTATTTT
CASSQRPDTQYF
>-|TRBJ1-4|TRBV7-2|once
TGTGCCAGCAGCTTCTACGACGGCCTTAATGAAAAACTGTTTTTT
CASSFYDGLNEKLFF
>TRBD2|TRBJ2-4|TRBV6-1|few
TGTGCCAGCAGTCGGCTAGCGGGGGGGTCGGGGGCCAAAAACATTCAGTACTTC
CASSRLAGGSGAKNIQYF
>-|TRBJ2-7|TRBV5-3|few
TGTGCCAGAAGCCTAGAGAGACAGCTCCCTTACGAGCAGTACTTC
CARSLERQLPYEQYF
>-|TRBJ2-1|TRBV5-4|-
TGTGCCAGCAGCTTGGAGTTAGGTGGCAATGAGCAGTTCTTC
CASSLELGGNEQFF
>-|TRBJ2-7|TRBV5-5|once
TGTGCCAGCAGCCGCCAACGGGGGCAGTACGAGCAGTACTTC
CASSRQRGQYEQYF
>-|TRBJ1-3|TRBV12-3/TRBV12-4|-
TGTGCCAGCAGTTTAGGTGGAAACACCATATATTTT
CASSLGGNTIYF
>-|TRBJ2-5|TRBV27|-
TGTGCCAGCAGCACACTTCGGACAGACCGCCAAGAGACCCAGTACTTC
CASSTLRTDRQETQYF
>TRBD1|TRBJ1-2|TRBV20-1|few
TGCAGTGCTAGACAACCCGGGACAGCCCATGGCTACACCTTC
CSARQPGTAHGYTF
>-|TRBJ2-5|TRBV10-2|few
TGCGCCAGCAGTGAAGGGCGGAGGGACCAAGAGACCCAGTACTTC
CASSEGRRDQETQYF
>-|TRBJ1-6|TRBV25-1|few
TGTGCCAGCAGTTATGCGGGGTATAATTCACCCCTCCACTTT
CASSYAGYNSPLHF
>-|TRBJ2-1|TRBV6-5|few
TGTGCCAGCAGTTCGAGCGGCGGTTCCTACAATGAGCAGTTCTTC
CASSSSGGSYNEQFF
>TRBD1|TRBJ1-1|TRBV27|-
TGTGCCAGCATCCCGGGACAGGGTCACACTGAAGCTTTCTTT
CASIPGQGHTEAFF
>TRBD1|TRBJ1-1|TRBV6-2/TRBV6-3|-
TGTGCCAGCAGTTACGGTCGCTTACGGACAGGTCCTCATCTCATTGAAGCTTTCTTT
CASSYGRLRTGPHLIEAFF
>TRBD1|TRBJ2-7|TRBV5-4|-
TGTGCCAGCAGCCCCGGGACAGGGGAGGGGAACGAGCAGTACTTC
CASSPGTGEGNEQYF
>-|TRBJ2-3|TRBV20-1|once
TGCAGTGCTAGCACTATCGGGGTGACAGATACGCAGTATTTT
CSASTIGVTDTQYF
>-|TRBJ1-4|TRBV7-2|few
TGTGCCAGCAGCTACCCACGGGGGGCTCGGGAAAAACTGTTTTTT
CASSYPRGAREKLFF
>-|TRBJ1-5|TRBV2|medium-sized
TGTGCCAGCAGTGAAGGAGGACAGTTCAATCAGCCCCAGCATTTT
CASSEGGQFNQPQHF
>-|TRBJ1-2|TRBV6-1|few
TGTGCCAGCAGTGAAGAGAGGGGCGGCTATGGCTACACCTTC
CASSEERGGYGYTF
>TRBD1|TRBJ1-2|TRBV4-1|-
TGCGCCAGCAGCCAACGTCCGGGACAGGGGAACTATGGCTACACCTTC
CASSQRPGQGNYGYTF
>-|TRBJ1-5|TRBV30|few
TGTGCCTGGGGTCCCCCGACCTCTGGCGAGCAGCCCCAGCATTTT
CAWGPPTSGEQPQHF
>-|TRBJ1-5|TRBV5-5|few
TGTGCCAGCAGCTACGAACGGAGTGAGGGAAGGGGCAATCAGCCCCAGCATTTT
CASSYERSEGRGNQPQHF
>-|TRBJ1-2|TRBV18|-
TGTGCCAGCTCTCAGGGGCGGCAGGGTGACTATGGCTACACCTTC
CASSQGRQGDYGYTF
>-|TRBJ2-5|TRBV5-1|few
TGCGCCAGCAGTCAGAAGGGGGGACAAGAGACCCAGTACTTC
CASSQKGGQETQYF
>-|TRBJ1-1|TRBV12-3/TRBV12-4|-
TGTGCCAGCAGTTTAGACAAGGGTCCTGAAGCTTTCTTT
CASSLDKGPEAFF
>-|TRBJ2-7|TRBV4-1|-
TGCGCCAGCAGCCAAGAAGGCGGTTCCTACGAGCAGTACTTC
CASSQEGGSYEQYF
>-|TRBJ1-1|TRBV19|few
TGTGCCAGTAGTGATCAATACAGGGACACTGAAGCTTTCTTT
CASSDQYRDTEAFF
>-|TRBJ1-6|TRBV7-9|-
TGTGCCAGCAGCTTAGAGGGGAATTCACCCCTCCACTTT
CASSLEGNSPLHF
>TRBD1|TRBJ1-1|TRBV29-1|once
TGCAGCGGGGGGACAGGGAAGGATTCTGAAGCTTTCTTT
CSGGTGKDSEAFF
>-|TRBJ1-2|TRBV10-2|few
TGCGCCAGCAGTGACCCCGGGGAGGGGTACTATGGCTACACCTTC
CASSDPGEGYYGYTF
>-|TRBJ2-6|TRBV18|-
TGTGCCAGCTCACTTGGGGGCTCTGGGGCCAACGTCCTGACTTTC
CASSLGGSGANVLTF
>-|TRBJ2-2|TRBV20-1|-
TGCAGTGCTAGACGGCAGGTGGGAACCGGGGAGCTGTTTTTT
CSARRQVGTGELFF
>TRBD2|TRBJ2-3|TRBV9|-
TGTGCCAGCAGCCCCCGGGGTAGCGGGGGGGCAACAGATACGCAGTATTTT
CASSPRGSGGATDTQYF
>-|TRBJ1-1|TRBV27|few
TGTGCCAGCAGTTTATTCCACACGACCACTGAAGCTTTCTTT
CASSLFHTTTEAFF
>TRBD1|TRBJ1-3|TRBV2|few
TGTGCCAGCAGGGATTCCGGGACAGGGACAAACACCATATATTTT
CASRDSGTGTNTIYF
>-|TRBJ1-6|TRBV2|few
TGTGCCAGCACTGGGGATTTAAATTCACCCCTCCACTTT
CASTGDLNSPLHF
>-|TRBJ2-3|TRBV9|-
TGTGCCAGCAGCGACGCCTACAGCACAGATACGCAGTATTTT
CASSDAYSTDTQYF
>TRBD1|TRBJ2-7|TRBV7-9|-
TGTGCCAGCAGCTTATCCACCGGGACAGGGGGCTACGAGCAGTACTTC
CASSLSTGTGGYEQYF
>-|TRBJ1-4|TRBV6-7|-
TGTGCCAGCAGTCCCCTCCGTGTAAAACTGTTTTTT
CASSPLRVKLFF
>-|TRBJ2-7|TRBV7-2|few
TGTGCCAGCAGCTTAGCCCGCGTGCGCTACGAGCAGTACTTC
CASSLARVRYEQYF
>-|TRBJ2-7|TRBV20-1|-
TGCAGTGCTAGCGGCAGGGCAGGATCCTACGAGCAGTACTTC
CSASGRAGSYEQYF
>-|TRBJ1-5|TRBV20-1|-
TGCAGTGCTATGACTGGGGGCGTAAGCAATCAGCCCCAGCATTTT
CSAMTGGVSNQPQHF
>-|TRBJ2-7|TRBV15|-
TGTGCCACCAGCAGAGATTTACAGAGAACCTACGAGCAGTACTTC
CATSRDLQRTYEQYF
>TRBD2|TRBJ2-5|TRBV14|-
TGTGCCAGCAGCCAACGAGCGGGGGGTCCCGAGAAAGAGACCCAGTACTTC
CASSQRAGGPEKETQYF
>-|TRBJ1-2|TRBV14|-
TGTGCCAGCAGCCAAGAGGAGCAAGGGTTGGGGTATGGCTACACCTTC
CASSQEEQGLGYGYTF
>-|TRBJ2-7|TRBV6-5|-
TGTGCCAGCAGTTACTCATACGGTCACTCCTACGAGCAGTACTTC
CASSYSYGHSYEQYF
>TRBD2|TRBJ2-3|TRBV27|few
TGTGCCAGCGCCCTAGCGGGGGGGCCATCAGATACGCAGTATTTT
CASALAGGPSDTQYF
>-|TRBJ2-7|TRBV5-1|-
TGCGCCAGCAGCTTGGGCCCCGGACAGACCTACGAGCAGTACTTC
CASSLGPGQTYEQYF
>-|TRBJ1-3|TRBV12-3/TRBV12-4|few
TGTGCCAGCAGTTTGGGGGGTAGGGGAAACACCATATATTTT
CASSLGGRGNTIYF
>TRBD1|TRBJ2-7|TRBV5-1|-
TGCGCCAGCAGCCCATCGGGACAGACCTACGAGCAGTACTTC
CASSPSGQTYEQYF
>TRBD2|TRBJ2-3|TRBV3-1|-
TGTGCCAGCAGCCACCTACTAGCGGGGGGGCCTGAGGCAGATACGCAGTATTTT
CASSHLLAGGPEADTQYF
>TRBD1|TRBJ1-5|TRBV30|-
TGTGCCTGGAGTGTACGGACAGGAGGTCAGCCCCAGCATTTT
CAWSVRTGGQPQHF
>TRBD1|TRBJ1-1|TRBV9|-
TGTGCCAGCAGCGTAGGACAGGGGGATGAAGCTTTCTTT
CASSVGQGDEAFF
>-|TRBJ1-6|TRBV19|-
TGTGCCAGTAGTACTCAGGCGGATTCACCCCTCCACTTT
CASSTQADSPLHF
>-|TRBJ2-3|TRBV30|-
TGTGCCCTCTCAGGGGGGGCCGGCACAGATACGCAGTATTTT
CALSGGAGTDTQYF
>TRBD2|TRBJ2-5|TRBV9|-
TGTGCCAGCAGTCGCCGACTAGCGGGGGGAGAAGAGACCCAGTACTTC
CASSRRLAGGEETQYF
>-|TRBJ2-5|TRBV29-1|few
TGCAGCGTTGTGGAGGAGACCCAGTACTTC
CSVVEETQYF
>-|TRBJ2-1|TRBV7-8|-
TGTGCCAGCAGCTTCGACTGGAATGAGCAGTTCTTC
CASSFDWNEQFF
>TRBD1|TRBJ1-2|TRBV12-3/TRBV12-4|medium-sized
TGTGCCAGCAGCTTCACTCGCGACAGGGCCTATGGCTACACCTTC
CASSFTRDRAYGYTF